The present entry profiles one TCR beta chain with its context. The target antigen is unknown. The data were taken from a study of naive and memory T cell subsets. An equimolar mix of two oligonucleotides served as the beta constant-region primer for TRBC1 and TRBC2. A single record per CDR3 protein comes from TCRdb applying MiXCR to the UMI-ligation and nested PCR reads. The top ten clones hold 0.7% to 0.95% of a sample with over 75,000 distinct CDR3 sequences, around 13% of them seen once. General study findings and limits: Activation and differentiation may alter RNA-based TCR counts. In CD4 and CD8 cells, diversity dropped from naive through EMRA.

Alpha and beta libraries were amplified separately from the second PCR onward. Sequential positive selection took CD4 T cells first, then CD8 T cells. This sequence originates from a human donor in good health. Sequencing was performed on central memory CD4+ T cells from blood.

As DNA, the CDR3 is TGCAGCGCCGGGGATAGAAAACGTCCCGAGCAGTACTTC. Residues: CSAGDRKRPEQYF. This rearrangement joins TRBV29-1 to TRBJ2-7, with D perhaps TRBD2 (5 bases). In germline, CDR1 is SQVTM, CDR2 ANQGSEA. Trimming left V 7 bases short and J 6 bases short, with 19 bases between. The CDR3 loop spans 13 amino acids.